The sequence of this T cell receptor (beta chain) was determined in a study of shared clonotypes between healthy human individuals. This clone was found once. In replicate PCRs of unsorted PBMC, about 0.3 ug DNA, 25,000 to 35,000 T cell genomes, was used. The protocol was immunoSEQ multiplex PCR, while the TCRdb copy is restricted to in-frame clones and leaves out a portion. This table holds some 500,000 clones, about 80% found once. All donors qualified as healthy HIV-negative adults and had experienced no recent acute infections or vaccinations. Germline V lookup: CDR1 KGHSH, CDR2 LQKENI. Trimming left V 8 bases short and J 5 bases short, with 10 bases between. The CDR3 length is 12 residues.

The chain employs TRBV18 and TRBJ2-1; D is perhaps TRBD1 (6 bases). Sequencing input: PBMCs. This receptor was identified in a middle-aged woman in good health. Some clones in this sample may be carry-over from other donors' samples. Here the CDR3 reads CASEDSHNEQFF. In nucleotides, the CDR3 is TGTGCCAGCGAGGACAGCCACAATGAGCAGTTCTTC.